This T cell receptor beta chain was identified in a study of blood T cell repertoires in COVID-19. At the level of the study: Researchers got acute and convalescent COVID-19 samples from the United States, Italy and Spain. PBMCs, B-cell-depleted T cells, or T cells were the source of the cDNA or gDNA that made up the material.

The germline V and J ends were trimmed by 0 bases and 4 bases, with 13 bases remaining between them. This CDR3 is 15 amino acids long. Germline V gives CDR1 SGHNT, CDR2 YYREEE (reference sequence). Original analysis: The authors estimated nucleated cell counts from reference gene primer amplification. The data were produced by immunoSEQ multiplex PCR, yet TCRdb's version contains in-frame clones alone and is incomplete. For V, J and clone size, that table is used; D and trimming come from the DNA. This repertoire shows a few hundred thousand clones, around nine tenths found once; its top ten account for roughly 6.2%.

This clonotype originated in a man aged 55 to 70 who had recovered from COVID-19. This rearrangement joins TRBV5-4 to TRBJ1-1, with no clear D. Sequencing was done on a sample of peripheral blood. In DNA, the CDR3 is TGTGCCAGCAGCTTGGCTGGTCCCGCGGGCACTGAAGCTTTCTTT. This translates into CASSLAGPAGTEAFF.